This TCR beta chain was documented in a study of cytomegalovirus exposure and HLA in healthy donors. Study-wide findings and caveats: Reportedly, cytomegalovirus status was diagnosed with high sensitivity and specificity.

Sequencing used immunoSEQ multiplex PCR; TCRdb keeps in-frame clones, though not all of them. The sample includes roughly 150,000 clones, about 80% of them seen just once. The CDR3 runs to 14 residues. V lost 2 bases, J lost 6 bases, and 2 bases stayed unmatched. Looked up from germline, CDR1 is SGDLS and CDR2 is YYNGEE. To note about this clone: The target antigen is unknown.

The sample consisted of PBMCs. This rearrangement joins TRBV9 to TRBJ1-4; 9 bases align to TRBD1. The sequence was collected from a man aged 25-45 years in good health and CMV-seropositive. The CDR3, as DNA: TGTGCCAGCAGCGTGGGACAGGGCTATGAAAAACTGTTTTTT. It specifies CASSVGQGYEKLFF.